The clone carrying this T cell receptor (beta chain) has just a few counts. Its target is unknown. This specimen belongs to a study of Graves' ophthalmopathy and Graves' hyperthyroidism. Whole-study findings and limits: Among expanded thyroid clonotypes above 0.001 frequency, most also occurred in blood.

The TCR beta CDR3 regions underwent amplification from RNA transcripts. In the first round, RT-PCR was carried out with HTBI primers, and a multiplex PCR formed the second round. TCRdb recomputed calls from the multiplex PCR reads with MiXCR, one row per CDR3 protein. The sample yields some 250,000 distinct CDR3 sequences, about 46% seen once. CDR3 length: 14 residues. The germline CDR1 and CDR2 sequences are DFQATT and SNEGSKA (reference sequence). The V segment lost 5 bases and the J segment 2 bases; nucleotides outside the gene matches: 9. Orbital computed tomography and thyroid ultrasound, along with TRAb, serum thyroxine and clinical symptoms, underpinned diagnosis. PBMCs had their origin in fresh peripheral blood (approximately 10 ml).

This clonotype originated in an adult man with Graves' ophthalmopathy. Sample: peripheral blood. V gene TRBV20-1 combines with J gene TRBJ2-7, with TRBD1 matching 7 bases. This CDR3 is CSAVDRQGPYEQYF. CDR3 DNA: TGCAGTGCTGTTGATCGACAGGGTCCCTACGAGCAGTACTTC.